The 21 T cell receptor beta chains below were found in one sample sequenced in a study of cytomegalovirus exposure and HLA in healthy donors. 60 Vbeta and 13 Jbeta primers were used in PCR. Data came from immunoSEQ multiplex PCR; TCRdb stores just in-frame clones and leaves some out. The sample holds around 100,000 clones, just under 75% seen once. The sample consisted of PBMCs. The receptors derive from a man in his forties or fifties in good health and CMV-seropositive.

The V and J genes are TRBV6-5 and TRBJ2-7, with 7 bases identical to TRBD1. The V segment lost 7 bases and the J segment 7 bases; nucleotides outside the gene matches: 13. The CDR3 is 14 residues long. CDR1 is MNHEY, CDR2 SVGAGI, per germline. DNA for the CDR3: TGTGCCAGCATCTCGACGACAGGGTCGCGGGAGCAGTACTTC. Protein: CASISTTGSREQYF.

V and J are TRBV6-5 and TRBJ1-1; D not resolved. The V end lost 0 bases, the J end lost 10 bases, and 12 bases lay between the germline ends. This CDR3 comprises 13 residues. The V gene's germline CDR1 is MNHEY and CDR2 SVGAGI. DNA of the CDR3: TGTGCCAGCAGTTACTCGGAGTCTTCCCGAGCTTTCTTT. Translating it yields CASSYSESSRAFF.

J is TRBJ2-7 and V is TRBV5-1, with 10 bases aligning to TRBD2. V shed 1 base, J shed 0 bases, and the junction held 4 bases outside the gene matches. Looked up from germline, CDR1 is SGHRS and CDR2 is YFSETQ. The CDR3 length is 16 residues. CDR3 in DNA: TGCGCCAGCAGCTTGCTAGCGGGAGTTCTCTCCTACGAGCAGTACTTC. It is translated as CASSLLAGVLSYEQYF.

V is TRBV5-6 and J is TRBJ2-3, with D possibly matching TRBD1 (6 bases). CDR3 length: 14 residues. Trimming shortened V by 3 bases and J by 2 bases, and 10 bases separated the two germline ends. Germline V gene sequence: CDR1 SGHDT, CDR2 YYEEEE. Here the CDR3 reads CASSSRDITDTQYF. CDR3 bases: TGTGCCAGCAGCTCTCGGGACATCACAGATACGCAGTATTTT.

The CDR3 sequence: CASSLWRDRSHTEAFF. The CDR3 DNA sequence: TGTGCCAGTAGCCTCTGGCGGGACAGGTCCCACACTGAAGCTTTCTTT. J is TRBJ1-1 and V is TRBV19; 8 bases map to TRBD1. Germline CDR1 and CDR2: LNHDA and SQIVND (reference sequence). The CDR3 is 16 amino acids. Trimming at V came to 6 bases and at J to 3 bases, leaving 12 bases not matched to a gene. Based on the CDR3 plus reference TRBV19 and TRBJ1-1, the full variable domain is DGGITQSPKYLFRKEGQNVTLSCEQNLNHDAMYWYRQDPGQGLRLIYYSQIVNDFQKGDIAEGYSVSREKKESFPLTVTSAQKNPTAFYLCASSLWRDRSHTEAFFGQGTRLTVV.

This clone has a handful of counts. This rearrangement joins TRBV9 to TRBJ2-3, with D maybe TRBD1 (6 bases). CDR3 length: 15 amino acids. V shed 4 bases and J shed 2 bases, with 14 bases lying between them. Germline values: CDR1 SGDLS, CDR2 YYNGEE. Here the CDR3 reads CASSRTGTSTDTQYF. The DNA for the CDR3 is TGTGCCAGCAGCAGAACAGGGACCTCCACAGATACGCAGTATTTT.

This sequence joins TRBV7-3 and TRBJ2-1; 13 positions match TRBD2. CDR1 is SGHTA and CDR2 is FQGTGA in the germline V gene. V lost 5 bases to trimming and J lost 7 bases; unmatched junction nucleotides: 5. This CDR3 spans 15 amino acids. This CDR3 reads CASSDWTSGGNEQFF. The CDR3 coding sequence is TGTGCCAGCAGCGACTGGACTAGCGGGGGAAATGAGCAGTTCTTC.

J is TRBJ2-3 and V is TRBV11-2; 9 bases agree with TRBD1. Per the germline V gene, CDR1 is SGHAT and CDR2 is FQNNGV. The CDR3 length is 16 residues. J lost 6 bases, V lost 1 base, and 8 bases had no gene match. CDR3: CASSLGPGQGGDTQYF. CDR3 bases: TGTGCCAGCAGCTTAGGGCCGGGACAGGGAGGGGATACGCAGTATTTT.

The chain links TRBV29-1 to TRBJ1-2; 8 bases agree with TRBD1. The germline V gene has CDR1 SQVTM and CDR2 ANQGSEA. The CDR3 length is 13 residues. V lost 6 bases to trimming and J lost 7 bases; unmatched junction nucleotides: 10. The CDR3 DNA follows: TGCAGCGTAAGCCCGACAGGGGTGAGTGGCTACACCTTC. Translating it yields CSVSPTGVSGYTF.

The chain links TRBV19 to TRBJ2-6; 9 nucleotides align to TRBD1. V lost 7 bases and J lost 4; bases outside the gene matches: 5. CDR1 and CDR2 from the germline V gene are LNHDA and SQIVND (reference sequence). CDR3 length: 15 residues. The DNA for the CDR3 is TGTGCCAGTACACAGGGGGCCAGGGGGGCCAACGTCCTGACTTTC. Translating it yields CASTQGARGANVLTF.

The chain has TRBV5-1 and TRBJ2-1, with 8 bases that match TRBD1. The CDR3 runs 16 residues. The germline gives CDR1 SGHRS, CDR2 YFSETQ. Germline trimming cut 2 bases from V and 2 bases from J; bases unmatched to any gene: 6. The DNA for the CDR3 is TGCGCCAGCAGCTTATACGTCAGGGGGCCCTACAATGAGCAGTTCTTC. Translation: CASSLYVRGPYNEQFF. The whole variable domain, remainder taken from reference TRBV5-1 and TRBJ2-1, is KAGVTQTPRYLIKTRGQQVTLSCSPISGHRSVSWYQQTPGQGLQFLFEYFSETQRNKGNFPGRFSGRQFSNSRSEMNVSTLELGDSALYLCASSLYVRGPYNEQFFGPGTRLTVL.

The J gene is TRBJ1-3, the V gene TRBV27, with D uncertain. V lost 5 bases to trimming and J lost 4 bases, with 9 bases between them. The germline CDR1 and CDR2 sequences are MNHEY and SMNVEV (reference sequence). CDR3 length: 13 amino acids. The DNA of the CDR3 is TGTGCCAGCAGTACATCCCTCGGAAACACCATATATTTT. Protein sequence: CASSTSLGNTIYF.

The rearrangement joins TRBV5-1 to TRBJ2-7, with TRBD1 matching 9 bases. J was trimmed by 2 bases and V by 4 bases; bases with no gene match: 7. Germline V gives CDR1 SGHRS, CDR2 YFSETQ. CDR3 length: 15 amino acids. CDR3 loop: CASSMGGTGPYEQYF. The CDR3 region has the DNA TGCGCCAGCAGCATGGGCGGGACAGGGCCCTACGAGCAGTACTTC.

The gene calls are TRBV2 and TRBJ1-5, with D unclear. The germline gives CDR1 SNHLY, CDR2 FYNNEI. The ends were cut back, 5 bases at V and 5 bases at J, with 16 bases in the middle. This CDR3 has 15 amino acids. In DNA, the CDR3 is TGTGCCAGCAGTTTGACTCTTACCCCCGATCAGCCCCAGCATTTT. Its protein is CASSLTLTPDQPQHF.

The chain couples TRBV4-2 to TRBJ2-7; 8 bases fit TRBD2. The germline V gene encodes CDR1 LGHNA and CDR2 YNFKEQ. The CDR3 runs to 16 residues. V shed 2 bases, J shed 2 bases, and the junction held 8 bases outside the gene matches. The CDR3: CASSQRGSGGPYEQYF. The CDR3 bases are TGTGCCAGCAGCCAAAGGGGCAGCGGGGGACCCTACGAGCAGTACTTC.

This chain links TRBV5-1 with TRBJ2-2; D might be TRBD1 (5 bases). CDR1 and CDR2 (germline): SGHRS, YFSETQ. The V gene lost 0 bases and the J gene lost 3 bases, with 9 bases spanning the gap. The CDR3 runs to 15 residues. CDR3 sequence reads: CASSLGQGYTGELFF. Written as DNA, the CDR3 is TGCGCCAGCAGCTTGGGCCAGGGATACACCGGGGAGCTGTTTTTT.

The genes are TRBV7-9 and TRBJ2-2; D is perhaps TRBD1 (6 bases). Germline V gives CDR1 SEHNR, CDR2 FQNEAQ (reference sequence). V shed 7 bases and J shed 4 bases, with 16 bases lying between them. This CDR3 is built from 15 residues. CDR3 residues: CASTPDSYSTGELFF. In nucleotides, the CDR3 is TGTGCCAGCACCCCGGACAGCTACTCCACCGGGGAGCTGTTTTTT.

V gene TRBV19 combines with J gene TRBJ1-2, with D perhaps TRBD1 (6 bases). V was pared by 3 bases and J by 3 bases, with 11 bases between. The CDR3 has 14 residues. Looked up from germline, CDR1 is LNHDA and CDR2 is SQIVND (reference sequence). The CDR3 sequence: CASSMNRADYGYTF. CDR3 coding DNA: TGTGCCAGTAGTATGAACAGGGCGGACTATGGCTACACCTTC.

CDR3 DNA: TGTGCCATCAGTGAGGCTCGGGGGGACTATGGCTACACCTTC. Amino acid sequence: CAISEARGDYGYTF. This chain connects TRBV10-3 to TRBJ1-2, with D possibly TRBD1 on 5 matching bases. Trimming took off 2 bases at V and 3 bases at J, with 10 bases between the two ends. CDR3 size: 14 residues. From germline, CDR1 is ENHRY and CDR2 SYGVKD.

The chain recombines TRBV5-1 with TRBJ2-2; D might be TRBD2 (6 bases). V was shortened by 7 bases and J by 4 bases, with 14 bases between the two germline ends. The CDR3 sequence is 14 residues long. Germline CDR1 and CDR2: SGHRS and YFSETQ. Written as DNA, the CDR3 is TGCGCCAGCGATACCCAGGGAGGCACCGGGGAGCTGTTTTTT. Translating gives CASDTQGGTGELFF.

This chain links TRBV9 with TRBJ1-2; 7 nucleotides match TRBD1. The V and J ends lost 0 bases and 7 bases, in that order; junction bases with no gene match: 12. CDR3 length: 16 residues. CDR1 and CDR2 from the germline V gene are SGDLS and YYNGEE. In nucleotides, the CDR3 is TGTGCCAGCAGCGTAGCTACGAGGGCAGGGGGAGGTGGCTACACCTTC. This gives the protein CASSVATRAGGGGYTF.